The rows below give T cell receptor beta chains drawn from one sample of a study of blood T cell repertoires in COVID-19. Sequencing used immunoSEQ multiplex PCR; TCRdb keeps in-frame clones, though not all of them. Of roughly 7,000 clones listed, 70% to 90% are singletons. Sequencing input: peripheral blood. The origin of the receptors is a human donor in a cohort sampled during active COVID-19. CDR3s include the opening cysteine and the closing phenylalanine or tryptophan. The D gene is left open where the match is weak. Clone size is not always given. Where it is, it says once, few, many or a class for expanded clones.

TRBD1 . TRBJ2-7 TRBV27 TGTGCCAGCAGTCTAGACCATCTGGGACAGTCCGACGAGCAGTACTTC CASSLDHLGQSDEQYF
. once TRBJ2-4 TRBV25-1 TGTGCCAGCAGTGAATCTGGGGGCTTAGCCAAAAACATTCAGTACTTC CASSESGGLAKNIQYF
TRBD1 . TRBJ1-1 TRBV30 TGTGCCTGGAGTCCAACAGGGGGCGGCACTGAAGCTTTCTTT CAWSPTGGGTEAFF
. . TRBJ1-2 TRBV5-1 TGCGCCAGCAGCTTGGGACAGGCTAACTATGGCTACACCTTC CASSLGQANYGYTF
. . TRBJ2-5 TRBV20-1 TGCAGTGCTAGTCGAACGACAGGTGGGGAGACCCAGTACTTC CSASRTTGGETQYF
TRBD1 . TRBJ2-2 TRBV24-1 TGTGCCACCAGTGATCTGGGACAGGGGGCGGACACCGGGGAGCTGTTTTTT CATSDLGQGADTGELFF
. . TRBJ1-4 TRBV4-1 TGCGCCAGCAGCCAGGGTGTCCTCTCGCGGCGGAGTGAAAAACTGTTTTTT CASSQGVLSRRSEKLFF
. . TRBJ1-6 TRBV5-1 TGCGCCAGCAGCTTGGAAGACAGGCTTAATTCACCCCTCCACTTT CASSLEDRLNSPLHF
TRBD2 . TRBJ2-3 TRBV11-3 TGTGCCAGCAGCCGAGCGGGAGTGACAGATACGCAGTATTTT CASSRAGVTDTQYF
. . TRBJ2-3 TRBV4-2 TGTGCCAGCAGCCAAGGCATTAGCCCCAACCATAACACAGATACGCAGTATTTT CASSQGISPNHNTDTQYF
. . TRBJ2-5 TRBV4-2 TGTGCCAGCAGCCAAGGATCAGGACAAGAGACCCAGTACTTC CASSQGSGQETQYF
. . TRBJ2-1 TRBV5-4 TGTGCCAGCAGCTTCGGGACTCTTGAGCAGTTCTTC CASSFGTLEQFF
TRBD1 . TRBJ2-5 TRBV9 TGTGCCAGCAGCACCGGGACAGGGGACGAGACCCAGTACTTC CASSTGTGDETQYF
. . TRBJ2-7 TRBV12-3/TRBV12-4 TGTGCCAGCAGTTTTGGGGGCCTCGAGCAGTACTTC CASSFGGLEQYF
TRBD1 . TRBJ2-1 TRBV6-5 TGTGCCAGCAACAGGGGCCATGAGCAGTTCTTC CASNRGHEQFF
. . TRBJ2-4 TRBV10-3 TGTGCCATCAGTGAAGGAGAAGCCAAAAACATTCAGTACTTC CAISEGEAKNIQYF
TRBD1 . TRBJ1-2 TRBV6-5 TGTGCCAGCAGCCAGACAGGGACCGGCTACACCTTC CASSQTGTGYTF
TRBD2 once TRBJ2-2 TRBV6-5 TGTGCCAGCACCGGGGGGGGCTCCGGGGAGCTGTTTTTT CASTGGGSGELFF
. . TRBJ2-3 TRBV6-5 TGTGCCAGCAGTTACTTTCGGGGGGCAGCAGATACGCAGTATTTT CASSYFRGAADTQYF
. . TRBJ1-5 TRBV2 TGTGCCAGCAGTCCCAGCCCTAGACAGCCCCAGCATTTT CASSPSPRQPQHF
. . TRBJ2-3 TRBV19 TGTGCCAGTAGTAGCCGTGGGACAAGCACAGATACGCAGTATTTT CASSSRGTSTDTQYF
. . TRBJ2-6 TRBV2 TGTGCCAGCATGGGCACACTGAGAGCCAACGTCCTGACTTTC CASMGTLRANVLTF
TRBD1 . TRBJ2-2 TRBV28 TGTGCCAGCAGGGGGGGACAGGGAAACGGGGAGCTGTTTTTT CASRGGQGNGELFF
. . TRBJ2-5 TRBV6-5 TGTGCCAGCACCAAGGGGGGGGGTGAGACCCAGTACTTC CASTKGGGETQYF
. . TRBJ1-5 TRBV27 TGTGCCAGCCCAAGCCCCCGACCCGGAGAGGAAGGAGCCCAGCATTTT CASPSPRPGEEGAQHF
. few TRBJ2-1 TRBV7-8 TGTGCCAGCAGCAGCTTACAGGGTACCTACAATGAGCAGTTCTTC CASSSLQGTYNEQFF
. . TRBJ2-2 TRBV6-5 TGTGCCAGCAGTATGTCTTCCGAGGCCACCGGGGAGCTGTTTTTT CASSMSSEATGELFF
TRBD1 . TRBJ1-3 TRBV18 TGTGCCAGCTCACCACGGACGCCTGTGGGACAGGGTCGCAACACCATATATTTT CASSPRTPVGQGRNTIYF
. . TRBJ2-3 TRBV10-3 TGTGCCATCAGTGACCCCGACCGGGGGTTCCCCACAGATACGCAGTATTTT CAISDPDRGFPTDTQYF
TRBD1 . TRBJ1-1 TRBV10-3 TGTGCCATCGGGCGACAGGGGGCTAACACTGAAGCTTTCTTT CAIGRQGANTEAFF
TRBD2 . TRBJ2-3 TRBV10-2 TGCGCCACCATTTTAGCGGGAGCCGCACTATCCACAGATACGCAGTATTTT CATILAGAALSTDTQYF
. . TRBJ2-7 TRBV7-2 TGTGCCAGCAGCTCAGTCCGATCCTACGAGCAGTACTTC CASSSVRSYEQYF